This record covers a single TCR beta chain. The data belong to a study of blood T cells in healthy people across ages. CDR1 is MNHEY and CDR2 is SVGEGT in the germline V gene. The CDR3 extends over 12 amino acids. V lost 6 bases to trimming and J lost 11 bases, with 16 bases between them. With a J-beta primer mix and a sample-barcoded 5' primer, a second PCR ran 7 to 11 cycles. TCRdb ran MiXCR on the 5' RACE reads and lists one entry per CDR3 protein. This table holds approximately 1.5 million distinct CDR3 sequences, roughly two fifths found once. The sample comprised blood. V gene TRBV6-2 or TRBV6-3 combines with J gene TRBJ1-1, with D possibly TRBD1 on 6 matching bases. The receptor comes from a woman aged 18-29 years in good health. The CDR3 bases are TGTGCCAGCAGCAACACCGGGACACGGGCTTTCTTT. This codes for CASSNTGTRAFF.